A selection of T cell receptor beta chains follows, all from one sample in a study of blood T cell repertoires in COVID-19. The table came from immunoSEQ multiplex PCR; TCRdb's copy has only in-frame clones and leaves some out. This sample yields some 260,000 clones, of which around four fifths are seen a single time; 4% to 4.5% belongs to the top ten. The sequenced material came from peripheral blood. The receptors were sampled from a woman aged 40 to 55 with active or convalescent COVID-19. CDR3s leave out the opening cysteine and the closing phenylalanine or tryptophan. The D gene is left open where the match is weak. The size of a clone is reported for some rows only, either as once, few or many, or as a class for expanded clones.

ASRTSDGGARETQY	TRBJ2-5	NA	TRBV6-9	14	NA
ASSLGQQGPQETQY	TRBJ2-5	NA	TRBV5-1	14	NA
ASSLGQGAVGTTQY	TRBJ2-5	TRBD1	TRBV3-1/TRBV3-2	14	NA
AGADPSTDTQY	TRBJ2-3	NA	TRBV6-5	11	NA
ASSESSLGRDTQY	TRBJ2-3	NA	TRBV10-1	13	NA
ASSLRTSGENEQF	TRBJ2-1	TRBD2	TRBV5-1	13	NA
ASSLSDKNTEAF	TRBJ1-1	NA	TRBV7-9	12	NA
ASSHDRGKFYEQY	TRBJ2-7	TRBD1	TRBV7-9	13	NA
ASSIGLAGATDTQY	TRBJ2-3	TRBD2	TRBV7-6	14	NA
ASSPPTYNEQF	TRBJ2-1	NA	TRBV3-1/TRBV3-2	11	NA
ASSAQGYGYT	TRBJ1-2	NA	TRBV9	10	few
ASSVGADIRSPLH	TRBJ1-6	NA	TRBV9	13	NA
ASSLGQQMNTEAF	TRBJ1-1	TRBD1	TRBV18	13	NA
ASRPNILAGGTTDTQY	TRBJ2-3	TRBD2	TRBV3-1/TRBV3-2	16	NA
ASTLVGGSDTGELF	TRBJ2-2	TRBD2	TRBV19	14	NA
ASSQDPTLTGASTDTQY	TRBJ2-3	TRBD1	TRBV4-1	17	NA
ASSQSRSTGYT	TRBJ1-2	NA	TRBV6-5	11	NA
ASSLGGQGYSPLH	TRBJ1-6	TRBD1	TRBV7-6	13	few
ASSLDRGNTIY	TRBJ1-3	TRBD1	TRBV13	11	NA
ASSLVPDFYGYT	TRBJ1-2	NA	TRBV7-9	12	once
ASSSTGTGGYNEQF	TRBJ2-1	TRBD1	TRBV11-2	14	NA
ASSLEQVLGYGYT	TRBJ1-2	NA	TRBV28	13	NA
ASSKGARGRTNEKLF	TRBJ1-4	NA	TRBV21-1	15	NA
ASSIGGGNSPLH	TRBJ1-6	NA	TRBV19	12	NA
ASSLGQGEYNEQF	TRBJ2-1	NA	TRBV5-1	13	NA